A selection of T cell receptor beta chains follows, all from one sample in a study of cytomegalovirus exposure and HLA in healthy donors. Produced via immunoSEQ multiplex PCR; TCRdb's table is partial and in-frame only. The data contain about 50,000 clones, around 80% of them singletons. Sequenced material: PBMCs. The source is a man aged 25 to 45 in good health and CMV-seropositive. The CDR3 runs from the conserved cysteine through the conserved F or W. The D gene is left open where the match is weak. Rows may omit the clone size; those that give it use once, few, many or a size class.

CDR3: CASSFSGATGGNTEAFF; DNA: TGCGCCAGCAGCTTTTCAGGGGCGACAGGTGGGAACACTGAAGCTTTCTTT; D: .; J: TRBJ1-1; V: TRBV5-1; size: .
CDR3: CASSASGTSGVGEQYF; DNA: TGTGCCAGCAGTGCCTCCGGGACTAGCGGGGTGGGCGAGCAGTACTTC; D: TRBD2; J: TRBJ2-7; V: TRBV6-6; size: once
CDR3: CASSQQGAVTEAFF; DNA: TGCGCCAGCAGCCAGCAGGGGGCGGTTACTGAAGCTTTCTTT; D: TRBD1; J: TRBJ1-1; V: TRBV4-1; size: .
CDR3: CASSKVANEQFF; DNA: TGTGCCAGCAGCAAAGTAGCGAATGAGCAGTTCTTC; D: .; J: TRBJ2-1; V: TRBV21-1; size: medium-sized
CDR3: CASSQVGKNNEQFF; DNA: TGCGCCAGCAGCCAAGTCGGGAAAAACAATGAGCAGTTCTTC; D: .; J: TRBJ2-1; V: TRBV4-1; size: .
CDR3: CASSLARETQYF; DNA: TGTGCCAGCAGCTTAGCTAGAGAGACCCAGTACTTC; D: .; J: TRBJ2-5; V: TRBV7-6; size: .
CDR3: CASSLFLAGEAGELFF; DNA: TGTGCCAGCAGCTTATTCCTAGCGGGGGAGGCCGGGGAGCTGTTTTTT; D: TRBD2; J: TRBJ2-2; V: TRBV7-6; size: .
CDR3: CASSSQYEKLFF; DNA: TGTGCCAGCAGCTCACAGTATGAAAAACTGTTTTTT; D: .; J: TRBJ1-4; V: TRBV7-9; size: .
CDR3: CASSRGQGPGTDTQYF; DNA: TGCGCCAGCAGCCGTGGCCAGGGGCCGGGCACAGATACGCAGTATTTT; D: .; J: TRBJ2-3; V: TRBV5-1; size: .
CDR3: CSARDQGAEFF; DNA: TGCAGTGCTAGAGATCAGGGGGCAGAGTTCTTC; D: TRBD1; J: TRBJ2-1; V: TRBV20-1; size: .
CDR3: CAWSEGTGPNSPLHF; DNA: TGTGCCTGGAGTGAGGGGACAGGGCCTAATTCACCCCTCCACTTT; D: TRBD1; J: TRBJ1-6; V: TRBV30; size: .
CDR3: CAISNPTGNTEAFF; DNA: TGTGCCATCAGCAATCCGACAGGGAACACTGAAGCTTTCTTT; D: .; J: TRBJ1-1; V: TRBV10-3; size: .
CDR3: CASSLLSINTGELFF; DNA: TGTGCCAGCAGCCTCCTAAGCATCAACACCGGGGAGCTGTTTTTT; D: .; J: TRBJ2-2; V: TRBV7-2; size: .
CDR3: CASSYEGRETQYF; DNA: TGTGCCAGCAGTTACGAAGGGAGGGAGACCCAGTACTTC; D: .; J: TRBJ2-5; V: TRBV6-5; size: few
CDR3: CASSASQGAYYGYTF; DNA: TGTGCCAGCAGTGCCTCCCAGGGGGCTTACTATGGCTACACCTTC; D: TRBD1; J: TRBJ1-2; V: TRBV28; size: once
CDR3: CATLRDSTNQPQHF; DNA: TGTGCCACCCTCCGGGACAGTACTAATCAGCCCCAGCATTTT; D: TRBD1; J: TRBJ1-5; V: TRBV28; size: .
CDR3: CASRQRGEQFF; DNA: TGTGCCAGTAGACAGAGGGGGGAGCAGTTCTTC; D: .; J: TRBJ2-1; V: TRBV19; size: .
CDR3: CASSPRDRDFYEQYF; DNA: TGCGCCAGCAGCCCCCGGGACAGAGACTTTTACGAGCAGTACTTC; D: TRBD1; J: TRBJ2-7; V: TRBV5-1; size: .
CDR3: CASSPPGGAPSSYNEQFF; DNA: TGTGCCAGCAGCCCGCCGGGAGGGGCCCCGAGCTCCTACAATGAGCAGTTCTTC; D: TRBD2; J: TRBJ2-1; V: TRBV5-6; size: once
CDR3: CASSLAVTGDTEAFF; DNA: TGTGCCAGCAGCTTAGCCGTGACAGGGGACACTGAAGCTTTCTTT; D: TRBD1; J: TRBJ1-1; V: TRBV7-9; size: .
CDR3: CASADRGASYNEQFF; DNA: TGTGCCAGCGCTGATCGGGGGGCCTCCTACAATGAGCAGTTCTTC; D: .; J: TRBJ2-1; V: TRBV6-5; size: few
CDR3: CASSLIQNYNSPLHF; DNA: TGTGCCAGCAGTTTAATCCAGAATTATAATTCACCCCTCCACTTT; D: .; J: TRBJ1-6; V: TRBV28; size: .
CDR3: CASSKDRLAGITDTQYF; DNA: TGCGCCAGCAGCAAAGACAGACTAGCGGGGATCACAGATACGCAGTATTTT; D: TRBD2; J: TRBJ2-3; V: TRBV5-1; size: .
CDR3: CAIRGQGYNEQFF; DNA: TGTGCCATCAGGGGACAGGGTTACAATGAGCAGTTCTTC; D: TRBD1; J: TRBJ2-1; V: TRBV10-3; size: .
CDR3: CASRDKGTGGLDTQYF; DNA: TGTGCCAGCAGAGACAAGGGGACAGGGGGCCTCGATACGCAGTATTTT; D: TRBD1; J: TRBJ2-3; V: TRBV2; size: .
CDR3: CASSWGQGESNQPQHF; DNA: TGTGCCAGCAGCTGGGGACAGGGGGAGAGCAATCAGCCCCAGCATTTT; D: TRBD1; J: TRBJ1-5; V: TRBV7-9; size: few
CDR3: CAWSSGGTYEQYF; DNA: TGTGCCTGGAGCAGCGGGGGAACCTACGAGCAGTACTTC; D: TRBD2; J: TRBJ2-7; V: TRBV30; size: .
CDR3: CASSTTSGGSYEQYF; DNA: TGTGCCAGCAGCACCACTAGCGGGGGATCGTACGAGCAGTACTTC; D: TRBD2; J: TRBJ2-7; V: TRBV5-5; size: .
CDR3: CASSPDSPSSYEQYF; DNA: TGTGCCAGCTCCCCAGACTCACCGAGCTCCTACGAGCAGTACTTC; D: .; J: TRBJ2-7; V: TRBV18; size: .
CDR3: CASSPWTAGRSDTQYF; DNA: TGTGCCAGCTCGCCCTGGACAGCCGGTAGGTCAGATACGCAGTATTTT; D: .; J: TRBJ2-3; V: TRBV18; size: .
CDR3: CASSPWTGVDGYTF; DNA: TGTGCCAGCAGCCCCTGGACAGGGGTCGATGGCTACACCTTC; D: TRBD1; J: TRBJ1-2; V: TRBV7-9; size: .
CDR3: CASKGQAYEQYF; DNA: TGTGCCTCCAAGGGGCAGGCCTACGAGCAGTACTTC; D: .; J: TRBJ2-7; V: TRBV30; size: .
CDR3: CATQPDRVNQPQHF; DNA: TGTGCCACCCAACCAGACAGGGTCAATCAGCCCCAGCATTTT; D: TRBD1; J: TRBJ1-5; V: TRBV19; size: .
CDR3: CASSDRTGGLEAFF; DNA: TGTGCCAGCAGTGATAGGACAGGGGGGCTAGAAGCTTTCTTT; D: TRBD1; J: TRBJ1-1; V: TRBV25-1; size: .
CDR3: CASSYSGDTRDEQYF; DNA: TGTGCCAGCAGTTACTCTGGGGACACGCGGGACGAGCAGTACTTC; D: .; J: TRBJ2-7; V: TRBV6-6; size: .
CDR3: CASSLVSVNQPQHF; DNA: TGTGCCAGCAGCTTAGTCTCAGTGAATCAGCCCCAGCATTTT; D: .; J: TRBJ1-5; V: TRBV7-2; size: .
CDR3: CASSREEVVLGNQPQHF; DNA: TGCGCCAGCAGCCGCGAGGAGGTAGTCTTGGGCAATCAGCCCCAGCATTTT; D: .; J: TRBJ1-5; V: TRBV4-1; size: .
CDR3: CASSEFPGTGADGYTF; DNA: TGTGCCAGCAGTGAGTTCCCCGGGACAGGGGCGGATGGCTACACCTTC; D: TRBD1; J: TRBJ1-2; V: TRBV6-1; size: .
CDR3: CAWNIASGNTIYF; DNA: TGTGCCTGGAACATAGCCTCTGGAAACACCATATATTTT; D: .; J: TRBJ1-3; V: TRBV30; size: .
CDR3: CASRLIWDRNYEQYF; DNA: TGTGCCAGCAGACTAATATGGGACAGAAATTACGAGCAGTACTTC; D: TRBD1; J: TRBJ2-7; V: TRBV6-1; size: few
CDR3: CASSFRTGGTGNTIYF; DNA: TGTGCCAGCAGTTTTCGGACAGGGGGTACTGGAAACACCATATATTTT; D: TRBD1; J: TRBJ1-3; V: TRBV28; size: .
CDR3: CAWSRRGGLYNEQFF; DNA: TGTGCCTGGAGTCGGCGGGGGGGCCTGTACAATGAGCAGTTCTTC; D: TRBD2; J: TRBJ2-1; V: TRBV30; size: .
CDR3: CASSDSLHEQYF; DNA: TGTGCCAGCAGTGACAGTCTCCACGAGCAGTACTTC; D: .; J: TRBJ2-7; V: TRBV6-1; size: medium-sized
CDR3: CASSLKVRQARNTEAFF; DNA: TGCGCCAGCAGCTTAAAAGTTCGGCAGGCGAGGAACACTGAAGCTTTCTTT; D: .; J: TRBJ1-1; V: TRBV5-1; size: .
CDR3: CASSEGSSGNTIYF; DNA: TGTGCCAGCAGTGAAGGTAGCTCTGGAAACACCATATATTTT; D: .; J: TRBJ1-3; V: TRBV2; size: few
CDR3: CASSSAWTRNTGELFF; DNA: TGTGCCAGCAGTTCAGCTTGGACTAGAAACACCGGGGAGCTGTTTTTT; D: TRBD2; J: TRBJ2-2; V: TRBV27; size: .
CDR3: CASSPGGSPSSYNEQFF; DNA: TGTGCCAGCAGCCCAGGAGGTAGCCCTAGCTCCTACAATGAGCAGTTCTTC; D: .; J: TRBJ2-1; V: TRBV9; size: .
CDR3: CASSPRTGTSNTEAFF; DNA: TGTGCCAGCAGCCCTCGGACAGGTACTTCGAACACTGAAGCTTTCTTT; D: TRBD1; J: TRBJ1-1; V: TRBV5-4; size: .
CDR3: CASSETRGPDTQYF; DNA: TGTGCCAGCAGTGAAACGCGGGGACCAGATACGCAGTATTTT; D: .; J: TRBJ2-3; V: TRBV6-1; size: .
CDR3: CASSLGGTENEQYF; DNA: TGCGCCAGCAGCTTGGGCGGGACCGAGAACGAGCAGTACTTC; D: .; J: TRBJ2-7; V: TRBV5-1; size: .
CDR3: CASRGRQGARQYF; DNA: TGTGCCAGCAGGGGGAGACAGGGCGCTCGGCAGTACTTC; D: TRBD1; J: TRBJ2-7; V: TRBV5-6; size: .
CDR3: CTSSPRSAGNEQFF; DNA: TGCACCAGCAGCCCGAGGAGTGCGGGGAATGAGCAGTTCTTC; D: .; J: TRBJ2-1; V: TRBV1; size: .
CDR3: CASSLAGGSSPSPLHF; DNA: TGTGCCAGCAGCTTGGCCGGGGGGTCCTCCCCTTCACCCCTCCACTTT; D: .; J: TRBJ1-6; V: TRBV5-6; size: .
CDR3: CASRGLSYEQYF; DNA: TGTGCCAGCCGGGGACTCTCCTACGAGCAGTACTTC; D: .; J: TRBJ2-7; V: TRBV27; size: .